This T cell receptor (beta chain) originates from a study of CD8 T cells in Susac syndrome. Sequencing of TCR beta was carried out in blood CD8+ and CD4+ T cells. The CD8+ and CD4+ T cells were isolated magnetically using a negative isolation approach, whereas the TEMRA cells were enriched by FACS. A quantity of roughly 0.5 to 1 ug RNA underwent reverse transcription using random hexamers. From the immunoSEQ multiplex PCR reads, TCRdb called clonotypes with MiXCR, one entry per CDR3 protein. Seen here are 200,000 to 250,000 distinct CDR3 sequences, about 94% observed once, and the top ten hold roughly 0.13%. The CDR3 spans 14 residues. V lost 3 bases and J lost 0, with 8 bases in between. The germline gives CDR1 LNHDA, CDR2 SQIVND (reference sequence).

Source material: CD8+ T cells from PBMCs. The sequence was obtained from a human donor with multiple sclerosis. The chain recombines TRBV19 with TRBJ1-1, with D unclear. The CDR3: CASSIAPMNTEAFF. The CDR3, as DNA: TGTGCCAGTAGTATTGCACCTATGAACACTGAAGCTTTCTTT.